This T cell receptor (beta chain) was sequenced in a study of human T cells and chemical hapten exposure. Notes on the study in general: Every donor had alopecia, and their immune response may therefore differ from healthy people's.

What the library attached to individual cDNA molecules were unique molecular identifiers. TCRdb fed the RACE reads into MiXCR, producing one record per CDR3 protein. This sample has around 350,000 distinct CDR3 sequences, with about 5% found just once. Per germline, CDR1 SGHDT and CDR2 YYEEEE. V was cut by 4 bases and J by 4 bases, with 13 bases left in between. The CDR3 extends over 14 amino acids. Regarding time point: pre-sensitization, week 0. Treatment specified: therapeutic diphenylcyclopropenone sensitization with weekly scalp DPC. At every patch-test visit, blood was drawn before the patch test was applied. This clonotype has ten or more counts. Its cognate antigen is unknown.

The TCR originated in a woman aged 18-29 years with alopecia areata. Some clones in this sample may be carry-over from other donors' samples. The starting material was whole blood, obtained in connection with sensitization to the hapten diphenylcyclopropenone (DPC). The J gene is TRBJ2-3, the V gene TRBV5-6; tentatively, D is TRBD2 (6 bases). The CDR3 protein is CASSRGLGSDTQYF. The CDR3 DNA is TGTGCCAGCAGCCGGGGACTGGGATCAGATACGCAGTATTTT.